These 25 T cell receptor beta chains were sequenced from one sample in a study of Ad26.COV2.S vaccination and SARS-CoV-2 variants. Using immunoSEQ multiplex PCR, the repertoire was profiled, and TCRdb retains in-frame clones only, with some absent. The sample carries 200,000 to 300,000 clones, over 75% recorded once. Treatment described: around 19 received Ad26.COV2.S at low or high dose, single or two shots; several received placebo; per-sample allocation not given. Sample collection was performed on day 63 after the first vaccine or placebo injection. The specimen comprised peripheral blood, sampled in a trial of Ad26.COV2.S vaccine versus placebo. Every receptor here comes from a person aged 18 to 59 who received the Ad26.COV2.S COVID-19 vaccine or a placebo.

The chain joins TRBV4-3 to TRBJ1-2, with D perhaps TRBD1 (5 bases). The CDR3 loop spans 15 amino acids. V lost 4 bases, J lost 0 bases, and 12 bases lay in between. The germline V gene encodes CDR1 LGHNA and CDR2 YSLEER. The CDR3 bases are TGCGCCAGCAGCCCCCTCCCGGGGGCTAACTATGGCTACACCTTC. It is translated as CASSPLPGANYGYTF.

V is TRBV2 and J is TRBJ1-5, with a weak D call TRBD1 (5 bases). CDR1 is SNHLY, CDR2 FYNNEI, per germline. V lost 6 bases to trimming and J lost 5 bases, with 14 bases between them. The CDR3 has 14 residues. CDR3 DNA sequence: TGTGCCAGCAGGGCGGTGACAGTGGATCAGCCCCAGCATTTT. Translated, it gives CASRAVTVDQPQHF.

The rearrangement joins TRBV27 to TRBJ2-7; 11 bases line up with TRBD1. Germline V lookup: CDR1 MNHEY, CDR2 SMNVEV (reference sequence). Unmatched junction bases numbered 6, after V lost 5 bases and J lost 6 bases. The CDR3 spans 14 residues. CDR3 in DNA: TGTGCCAGCAGTCACGGACAGGGGGCGGGCGAGCAGTACTTC. Amino acids: CASSHGQGAGEQYF.

The chain has TRBV24-1 and TRBJ2-7; the match to TRBD2 covers 12 bases. Germline loops: CDR1 KGHDR, CDR2 SFDVKD. J gave up 4 bases and V 8 bases, and 20 bases lay outside the gene matches. The CDR3 covers 19 residues. The CDR3 here is CATTLPLPSGRAEEYEQYF. As DNA, the CDR3 is TGTGCCACCACCCTCCCATTACCTAGCGGGAGGGCTGAAGAGTACGAGCAGTACTTC.

V is TRBV4-3 and J is TRBJ2-2; 14 bases align to TRBD2. V shed 0 bases and J 5 bases; nucleotides not matched to a gene: 2. CDR1 is LGHNA and CDR2 is YSLEER in the germline V gene. The CDR3 runs 17 residues. The CDR3 DNA follows: TGCGCCAGCAGCCAAGACGGACTAGCGGGAGGAACCGGGGAGCTGTTTTTT. Its translation: CASSQDGLAGGTGELFF.

A single count supports this clone. The chain has TRBV19 and TRBJ1-6; 7 nucleotides match TRBD1. There are 14 residues in the CDR3. Germline-derived CDR1 and CDR2 are LNHDA and SQIVND (reference sequence). Trimming at V came to 6 bases and at J to 5 bases, leaving 4 bases not matched to a gene. CDR3: CASRRTGNNSPLHF. The CDR3 bases are TGTGCCAGTAGACGGACAGGAAATAATTCACCCCTCCACTTT.

V usage is TRBV20-1 and J usage is TRBJ1-2; D is undetermined. The CDR3 covers 11 residues. Germline loops: CDR1 DFQATT, CDR2 SNEGSKA (reference sequence). The ends were cut back, 6 bases at V and 8 bases at J, with 13 bases in the middle. The CDR3 loop reads CSAPEGGGYTF. CDR3 in DNA: TGCAGTGCCCCAGAAGGAGGAGGCTACACCTTC.

The gene calls are TRBV30 and TRBJ1-2; possibly TRBD1 for D (6 bases). The germline CDR1 and CDR2 sequences are GTSNPN and SVGIG (reference sequence). The CDR3 spans 13 residues. Trimming took 7 bases from V and 6 from J, leaving 18 bases between them. CDR3 sequence: CASPSRGRHGYTF. CDR3 bases: TGTGCCTCCCCAAGCAGGGGCCGGCATGGCTACACCTTC.

V gene TRBV19 combines with J gene TRBJ2-2; D unclear. Trimming pared 9 bases from V and 8 bases from J, leaving 13 bases between. The germline V gene encodes CDR1 LNHDA and CDR2 SQIVND (reference sequence). The CDR3 length is 12 residues. The CDR3, as DNA: TGTGCCAGCGACAACTTGGGGGGGGAGCTGTTTTTT. Protein sequence: CASDNLGGELFF.

The gene calls are TRBV5-4 and TRBJ2-4, with D hard to call. In germline, CDR1 is SGHNT, CDR2 YYREEE (reference sequence). The CDR3 contains 15 residues. V was clipped by 0 bases and J by 0 bases, with 7 bases between them. The chain's CDR3 is CASSLGGIAKNIQYF. The DNA of the CDR3 is TGTGCCAGCAGCTTGGGTGGAATAGCCAAAAACATTCAGTACTTC.

For this clone: Within the sample, other DNA sequences also encode this same CDR3. The rearrangement uses TRBV7-2 and TRBJ1-5, with D uncertain. V was cut by 5 bases and J by 4 bases, with 12 bases left in between. This CDR3 contains 14 residues. Per the germline V gene, CDR1 is SGHTA and CDR2 is FQGNSA. The DNA for the CDR3 is TGTGCCAGCAGCCTCGGACGAGGTAATCAGCCCCAGCATTTT. Amino acid sequence: CASSLGRGNQPQHF.

In this sample, this clone turned up once. The J gene is TRBJ1-1, the V gene TRBV29-1; D is uncertain. The CDR3 runs to 12 residues. Trimming cost V 5 bases and J 4 bases, with 11 bases left between them. Germline lookup yields CDR1 SQVTM and CDR2 ANQGSEA. The CDR3 protein is CSVLGVRTEAFF. The CDR3 coding sequence is TGCAGCGTTCTCGGAGTACGCACTGAAGCTTTCTTT.

The rearrangement links TRBV7-9 to TRBJ1-1; the D is unclear. The CDR3 spans 13 residues. Trimming took 3 bases from V and 11 from J, leaving 16 bases between them. Looked up from germline, CDR1 is SEHNR and CDR2 is FQNEAQ (reference sequence). Written as DNA, the CDR3 is TGTGCCAGCAGCTTGGGTAGTCTTTTCGCGGCTTTCTTT. Its translation is CASSLGSLFAAFF.

This clone was counted only a few times. Other DNA variants within this sample encode the same CDR3. The chain couples TRBV30 to TRBJ1-2; 8 nucleotides line up with TRBD1. The ends lost 3 bases at V and 7 bases at J; junction bases unmatched: 7. CDR3 length: 13 residues. Germline CDR1 and CDR2: GTSNPN and SVGIG (reference sequence). In DNA, the CDR3 is TGTGCCTGGAGGCCTCAGGGGGCGGGTGGCTACACCTTC. Its translation: CAWRPQGAGGYTF.

CDR3 nucleotide sequence: TGTGCCAGCAGCACCCGGGACGCCTTCTCTGGAAACACCATATATTTT. Its protein product is CASSTRDAFSGNTIYF. The chain is built from TRBV7-2 and TRBJ1-3; maybe TRBD1 (5 bases). Per germline, CDR1 SGHTA and CDR2 FQGNSA. Trimming cost V 5 bases and J 0 bases, with 14 bases left between them. The CDR3 spans 16 residues.

In nucleotides, the CDR3 is TGTGCCAGCACCCCGGCCGACAGGGTGAACTATGGCTACACCTTC. It codes for CASTPADRVNYGYTF. The chain employs TRBV6-2 or TRBV6-3 and TRBJ1-2; TRBD1 agrees at 7 bases. The germline V gene encodes CDR1 MNHEY and CDR2 SVGEGT. The CDR3 loop spans 15 amino acids. Unmatched junction bases numbered 10, after V lost 7 bases and J lost 2 bases.

V usage is TRBV18 and J usage is TRBJ1-1; D is uncertain. Germline lookup yields CDR1 KGHSH and CDR2 LQKENI. Trimming took 11 bases from V and 0 from J, leaving 10 bases between them. The CDR3 spans 12 residues. CDR3 nucleotides: TGTGCCGGCCAAGAGATGAACACTGAAGCTTTCTTT. The encoded protein is CAGQEMNTEAFF.

The chain uses TRBV5-1 and TRBJ2-5; D perhaps matches TRBD1 (6 bases). V was shortened by 4 bases and J by 2 bases, with 15 bases between the two germline ends. This CDR3 comprises 15 residues. CDR1 SGHRS and CDR2 YFSETQ come from the germline V gene. CDR3 DNA: TGCGCCAGCAGCAAAGGTGGACAGACTCAAGAGACCCAGTACTTC. Protein sequence: CASSKGGQTQETQYF.

The chain uses TRBV7-9 and TRBJ2-6; unclear D gene. Germline V gene lookup returns CDR1 SEHNR and CDR2 FQNEAQ (reference sequence). V gave up 8 bases and J gave up 2 bases, with 16 bases separating them. The CDR3 sequence is 16 residues long. CDR3 residues: CASGSYEQTGANVLTF. CDR3 DNA: TGTGCCAGCGGATCTTATGAACAGACTGGGGCCAACGTCCTGACTTTC.

This chain uses TRBV9 with TRBJ2-2; D call uncertain. V shed 0 bases and J shed 4 bases, with 10 bases lying between them. The CDR3 sequence is 15 residues long. The germline gives CDR1 SGDLS, CDR2 YYNGEE. CDR3 in amino acids: CASSVGGVSTGELFF. Written as DNA, the CDR3 is TGTGCCAGCAGCGTAGGTGGGGTGAGCACCGGGGAGCTGTTTTTT.

The chain employs TRBV6-2 or TRBV6-3 and TRBJ2-1; D not resolved. V was pared by 4 bases and J by 5 bases, with 9 bases between. CDR1 and CDR2 from the germline V gene are MNHEY and SVGEGT. The CDR3 spans 13 residues. DNA for the CDR3: TGTGCCAGCAGTTTTTGGACCGACAATGAGCAGTTCTTC. Residues: CASSFWTDNEQFF.

V gene TRBV29-1 combines with J gene TRBJ1-2; 8 bases fit TRBD1. V lost 1 base and J lost 9; bases outside the gene matches: 4. Per germline, CDR1 SQVTM and CDR2 ANQGSEA. This CDR3 spans 12 amino acids. The CDR3 is CSVEGTGYSYTF. Here the CDR3 DNA reads TGCAGCGTTGAAGGGACAGGGTATAGCTACACCTTC.

This clone was picked up one time. This chain links TRBV10-2 with TRBJ1-6, with 8 bases matching TRBD1. V shed 4 bases and J 8 bases; nucleotides not matched to a gene: 1. The CDR3 runs 13 residues. Germline lookup yields CDR1 WSHSY and CDR2 SAAADI. DNA for the CDR3: TGCGCCAGCAGTGTGGACAGGGATTCACCCCTCCACTTT. It is translated as CASSVDRDSPLHF.

CDR3 coding DNA: TGTGCCAGTAGTAGGAGGGGGTCCGCAGATACGCAGTATTTT. It yields the protein CASSRRGSADTQYF. The chain joins TRBV19 to TRBJ2-3; D possibly matches TRBD1 or TRBD2 (6 bases each). Germline CDR1 LNHDA, CDR2 SQIVND (reference sequence). CDR3 length equals 14 residues. V was pared by 4 bases and J by 4 bases, with 12 bases between.

V is TRBV27 and J is TRBJ1-2; D not certain. CDR3 length equals 13 residues. V shed 3 bases and J shed 6 bases, with 11 bases lying between them. Germline CDR1 MNHEY, CDR2 SMNVEV (reference sequence). This chain's CDR3 is CASSFRAWDGYTF. For the CDR3, the DNA is TGTGCCAGCAGTTTCCGGGCCTGGGATGGCTACACCTTC.